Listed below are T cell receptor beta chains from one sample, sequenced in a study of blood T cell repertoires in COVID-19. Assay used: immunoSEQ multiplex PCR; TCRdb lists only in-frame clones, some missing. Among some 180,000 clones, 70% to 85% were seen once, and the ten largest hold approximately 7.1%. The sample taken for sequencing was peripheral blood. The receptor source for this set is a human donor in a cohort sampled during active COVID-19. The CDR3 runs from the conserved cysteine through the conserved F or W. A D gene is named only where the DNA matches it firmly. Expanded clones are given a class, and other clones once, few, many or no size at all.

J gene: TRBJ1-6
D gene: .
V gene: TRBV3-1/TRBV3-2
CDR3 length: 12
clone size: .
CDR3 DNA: TGTGCCAGCAGCCAGAGACTTTCACCCCTCCACTTT
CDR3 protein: CASSQRLSPLHF

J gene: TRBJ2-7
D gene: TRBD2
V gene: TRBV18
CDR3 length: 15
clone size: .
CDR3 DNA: TGTGCCAGCGGACCGGGACTAGCGGGCACCTACGAGCAGTACTTC
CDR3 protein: CASGPGLAGTYEQYF

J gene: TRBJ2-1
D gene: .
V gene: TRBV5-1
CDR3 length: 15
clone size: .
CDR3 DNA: TGCGCCAGCAGCTTGGGGGTAATTGGGGGCGATGAGCAGTTCTTC
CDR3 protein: CASSLGVIGGDEQFF

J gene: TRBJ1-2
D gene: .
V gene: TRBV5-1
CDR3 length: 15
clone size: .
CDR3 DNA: TGCGCCAGCAGCTTGGCCCCAGTTTCTAACTATGGCTACACCTTC
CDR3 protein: CASSLAPVSNYGYTF

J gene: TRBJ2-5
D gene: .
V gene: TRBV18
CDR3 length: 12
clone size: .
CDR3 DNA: TGTGCCAGCTCACCTCCCGGGGAGACCCAGTACTTC
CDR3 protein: CASSPPGETQYF

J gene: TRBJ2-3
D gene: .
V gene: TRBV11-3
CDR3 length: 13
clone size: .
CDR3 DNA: TGTGCCAGCAGCTCACAAAATAGCGTTACGCAGTATTTT
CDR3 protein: CASSSQNSVTQYF

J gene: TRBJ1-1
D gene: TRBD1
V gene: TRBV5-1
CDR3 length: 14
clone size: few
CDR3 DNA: TGCGCCAGCAGCTGGGGACAGGACTACACTGAAGCTTTCTTT
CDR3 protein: CASSWGQDYTEAFF

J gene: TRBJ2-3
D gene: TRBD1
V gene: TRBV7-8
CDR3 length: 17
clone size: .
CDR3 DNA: TGTGCCAGCAGCTTAGTACAGACAGGGGTGGTATCAGATACGCAGTATTTT
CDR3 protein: CASSLVQTGVVSDTQYF

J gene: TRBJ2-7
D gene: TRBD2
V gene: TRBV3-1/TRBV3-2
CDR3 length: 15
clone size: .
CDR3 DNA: TGTGCCAGCAGCCTGACTAGCGGGGGATTCAACGAGCAGTACTTC
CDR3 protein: CASSLTSGGFNEQYF

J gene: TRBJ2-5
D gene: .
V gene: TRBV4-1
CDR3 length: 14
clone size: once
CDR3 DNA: TGCGCCAGCAGCCAAGTAGCGGTCCAAGAGACCCAGTACTTC
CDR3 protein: CASSQVAVQETQYF

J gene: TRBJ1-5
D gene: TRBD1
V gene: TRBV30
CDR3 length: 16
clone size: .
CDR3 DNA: TGTGCCTGGAGAGCCGGGACAGGGGGCCCGAATCAGCCCCAGCATTTT
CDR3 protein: CAWRAGTGGPNQPQHF

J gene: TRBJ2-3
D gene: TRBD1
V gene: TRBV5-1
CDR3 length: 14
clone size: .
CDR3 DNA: TGCGCCAGCAGCCCCGGACAGGGGACAGATACGCAGTATTTT
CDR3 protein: CASSPGQGTDTQYF

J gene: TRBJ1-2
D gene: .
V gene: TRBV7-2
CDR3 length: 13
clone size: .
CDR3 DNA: TGTGCCAGCAGCCCGCAGAATAACTATGGCTACACCTTC
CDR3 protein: CASSPQNNYGYTF

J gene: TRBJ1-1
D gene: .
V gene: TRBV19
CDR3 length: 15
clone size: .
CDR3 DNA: TGTGCCAGTAGTATAGTATTCACGGGGAACACTGAAGCTTTCTTT
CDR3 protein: CASSIVFTGNTEAFF

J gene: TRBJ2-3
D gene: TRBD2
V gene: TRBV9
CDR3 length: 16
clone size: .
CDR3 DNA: TGTGCCAGCAGCATCACTAGCGGGGACTTTCAAGATACGCAGTATTTT
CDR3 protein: CASSITSGDFQDTQYF

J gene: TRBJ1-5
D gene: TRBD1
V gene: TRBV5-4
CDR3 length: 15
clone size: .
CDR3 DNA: TGTGCCAGCAGTCCCGGGACAGGGGGTGATCAGCCCCAGCATTTT
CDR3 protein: CASSPGTGGDQPQHF

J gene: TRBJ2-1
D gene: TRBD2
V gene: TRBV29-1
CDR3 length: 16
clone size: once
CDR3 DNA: TGCAGCGTTGAGGGCGGCACTAGCGGGGACTACAATGAGCAGTTCTTC
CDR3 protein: CSVEGGTSGDYNEQFF

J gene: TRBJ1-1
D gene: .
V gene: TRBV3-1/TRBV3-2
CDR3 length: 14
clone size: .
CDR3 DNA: TGTGCCAGCAGCGTCAACAGGGTTTTGGCTGAAGCTTTCTTT
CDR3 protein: CASSVNRVLAEAFF

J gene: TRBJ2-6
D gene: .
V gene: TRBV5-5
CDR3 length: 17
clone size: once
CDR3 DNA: TGTGCCAGCAGCTTGGTGGCAGATGTATCTGGGGCCAACGTCCTGACTTTC
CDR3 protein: CASSLVADVSGANVLTF

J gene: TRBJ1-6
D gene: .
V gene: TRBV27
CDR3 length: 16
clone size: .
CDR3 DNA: TGTGCCAGCAGTTTACTACTGGACGGGGAGTTGTCGCCCCTCCACTTT
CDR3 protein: CASSLLLDGELSPLHF

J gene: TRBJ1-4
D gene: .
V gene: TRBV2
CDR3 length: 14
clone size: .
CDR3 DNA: TGTGCCAGCACCCTGGGGGGTGACATTCCGGAACTGTTTTTT
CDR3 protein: CASTLGGDIPELFF

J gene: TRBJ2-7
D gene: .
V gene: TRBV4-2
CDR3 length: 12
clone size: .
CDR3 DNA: TGTGCCAGCAGCCAAGCAGGCTACGAGCAGTACTTC
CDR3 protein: CASSQAGYEQYF

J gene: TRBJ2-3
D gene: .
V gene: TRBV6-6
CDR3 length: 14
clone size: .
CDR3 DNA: TGTGCCAGCAGTTACCTGGGCGGCACAGATACGCAGTATTTT
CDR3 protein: CASSYLGGTDTQYF

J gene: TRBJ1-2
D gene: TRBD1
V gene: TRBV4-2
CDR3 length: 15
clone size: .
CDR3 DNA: TGTGCCAGCAGCCGGGGACAGTCAAGCAACTATGGCTACACCTTC
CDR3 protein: CASSRGQSSNYGYTF

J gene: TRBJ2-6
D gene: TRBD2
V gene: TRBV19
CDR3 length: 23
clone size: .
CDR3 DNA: TGTGCCAGTAGTACCTCCGGACTAGCGGGCCGAGGGGGGACCTCTTCTGGGGCCAACGTCCTGACTTTC
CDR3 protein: CASSTSGLAGRGGTSSGANVLTF

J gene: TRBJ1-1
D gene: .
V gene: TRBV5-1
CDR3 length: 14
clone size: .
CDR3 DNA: TGCGCCAGCAGCGTAACATCGGGGAACACTGAAGCTTTCTTT
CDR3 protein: CASSVTSGNTEAFF

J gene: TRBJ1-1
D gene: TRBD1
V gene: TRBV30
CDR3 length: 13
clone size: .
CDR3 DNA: TGTGCCTGGAGTGGACAGGGGTACACTGAAGCTTTCTTT
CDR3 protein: CAWSGQGYTEAFF

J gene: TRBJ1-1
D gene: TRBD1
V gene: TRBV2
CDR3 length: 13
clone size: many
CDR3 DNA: TGTGCCAGCAGGGATACAGGGGAAACTGAAGCTTTCTTT
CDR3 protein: CASRDTGETEAFF

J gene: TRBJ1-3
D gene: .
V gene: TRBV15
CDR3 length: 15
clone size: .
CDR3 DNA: TGTGCCACCAGCAGAGAAGTGCGGGCTGGAAACACCATATATTTT
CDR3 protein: CATSREVRAGNTIYF